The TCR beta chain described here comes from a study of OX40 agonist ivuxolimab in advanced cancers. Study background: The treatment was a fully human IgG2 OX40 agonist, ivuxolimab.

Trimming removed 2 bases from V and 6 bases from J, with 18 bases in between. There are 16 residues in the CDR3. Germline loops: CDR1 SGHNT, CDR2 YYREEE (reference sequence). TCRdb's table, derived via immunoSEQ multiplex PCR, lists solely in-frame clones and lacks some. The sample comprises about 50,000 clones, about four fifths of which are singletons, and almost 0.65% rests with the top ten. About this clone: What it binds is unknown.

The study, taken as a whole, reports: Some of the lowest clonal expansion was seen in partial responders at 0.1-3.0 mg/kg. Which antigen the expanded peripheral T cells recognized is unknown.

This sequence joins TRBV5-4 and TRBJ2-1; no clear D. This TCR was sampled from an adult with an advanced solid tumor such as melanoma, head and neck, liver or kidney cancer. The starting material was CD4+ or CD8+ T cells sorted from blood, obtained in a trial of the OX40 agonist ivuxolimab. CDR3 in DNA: TGTGCCAGCAGCTTCAAGGCGCCAGTAGGAATCAATGAGCAGTTCTTC. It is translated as CASSFKAPVGINEQFF.